Listed here are 27 T cell receptor beta chains from one sample, sequenced in a study of cytomegalovirus exposure and HLA in healthy donors. 13 Jbeta primers and 60 Vbeta primers were used for the PCR. The table came from immunoSEQ multiplex PCR; TCRdb's copy has only in-frame clones and leaves some out. The repertoire has about 120,000 clones, roughly 82% of them found once; the top ten carry about 6%. The sample taken for sequencing was PBMCs. These receptors all stem from a man between 18 and 35 years old in good health and CMV-seropositive.

The chain recombines TRBV5-6 with TRBJ2-5; D gene uncertain. The CDR3 is 13 amino acids. Per germline, CDR1 SGHDT and CDR2 YYEEEE. V lost 1 base and J lost 5, with 9 bases in between. As DNA, the CDR3 is TGTGCCAGCAGCTTGATGGGCCGTGAGACCCAGTACTTC. Translation gives CASSLMGRETQYF.

As regards this clone: An end of the junction does not agree with germline; a read error may underlie this. The chain is built from TRBV4-1 and TRBJ2-4, with TRBD2 identical over 13 bases. Germline V lookup: CDR1 MGHRA, CDR2 YSYEKL. CDR3 length equals 19 residues. This chain's CDR3 is CASSQSGTSGALAKNSQYF. As DNA, the CDR3 is TGCGCCAGCAGCCAATCCGGGACTAGCGGGGCCCTAGCCAAAAACAGTCAGTACTTC.

The chain carries TRBV11-1 and TRBJ2-1; 15 bases are shared with TRBD2. The V and J ends lost 4 bases and 8 bases, in that order; junction bases with no gene match: 6. The CDR3 loop spans 16 amino acids. From germline, CDR1 is SGHAT and CDR2 FQDESV (reference sequence). The CDR3: CASSSGLAGGPYEQFF. CDR3 coding DNA: TGTGCCAGCAGCTCTGGACTAGCGGGAGGGCCCTATGAGCAGTTCTTC.

A few counts support this clone. The chain combines TRBV5-1 with TRBJ2-3, with 7 positions matching TRBD1. Germline V gene data show CDR1 as SGHRS and CDR2 as YFSETQ. The V and J ends lost 1 base and 6 bases, in that order; junction bases with no gene match: 17. CDR3 length: 18 residues. The CDR3 here is CASSLPFGQATTGDTQYF. The CDR3 coding sequence is TGCGCCAGCAGCTTGCCCTTCGGACAGGCTACAACTGGGGATACGCAGTATTTT.

This chain links TRBV18 with TRBJ2-7; TRBD1 is a possible D gene (6 bases). Germline CDR1 KGHSH, CDR2 LQKENI. V lost 1 base and J lost 0, with 13 bases in between. CDR3 length: 16 residues. The CDR3 loop is CASSPQTGSSSYEQYF. The DNA of the CDR3 is TGTGCCAGCTCACCACAAACAGGGTCGAGCTCCTACGAGCAGTACTTC.

V gene TRBV30 combines with J gene TRBJ2-7; D remains unclear. The V end was cut by 0 bases, the J end by 8 bases, with 8 bases between. The CDR3 runs 11 residues. CDR1 and CDR2 (germline): GTSNPN, SVGIG (reference sequence). CDR3 in DNA: TGTGCCTGGAGTGTTGAGGTTAAGCAGTACTTC. Translated: CAWSVEVKQYF.

This clone was counted a single time. The sample contains more than one DNA sequence encoding this CDR3. V gene TRBV10-3 combines with J gene TRBJ1-2, with D possibly being TRBD1 (5 bases). Between the trimmed V and J ends, which lost 0 bases and 4 bases, there was a span of 9 bases. This CDR3 has 14 residues. Per the germline V gene, CDR1 is ENHRY and CDR2 is SYGVKD. CDR3 region: CAISESGDSYGYTF. The CDR3 DNA reads as TGTGCCATCAGTGAGTCGGGGGACTCCTATGGCTACACCTTC.

The V and J genes are TRBV28 and TRBJ1-4; D unresolved. Germline loops: CDR1 MDHEN, CDR2 SYDVKM. The CDR3 covers 15 residues. V lost 7 bases and J 5 bases, leaving 17 bases between the germline ends. CDR3 residues: CASNTPQRRNEKLFF. The CDR3 DNA sequence: TGTGCCAGCAACACACCTCAACGGAGAAATGAAAAACTGTTTTTT.

This clone came up a few times. The chain is built from TRBV7-2 and TRBJ2-7; perhaps TRBD1 as D (6 bases). CDR1 is SGHTA and CDR2 is FQGNSA in the germline V gene. The V and J ends lost 5 bases and 4 bases respectively, with 15 bases between them. CDR3 length: 14 amino acids. The CDR3 sequence: CASSTAGDRYEQYF. The DNA for the CDR3 is TGTGCCAGCAGCACAGCAGGGGACCGGTACGAGCAGTACTTC.

The chain combines TRBV5-6 with TRBJ1-1; D is uncertain. Trimming left V 0 bases short and J 5 bases short, with 8 bases between. The CDR3 extends over 13 amino acids. Germline CDR1 SGHDT, CDR2 YYEEEE. CDR3 protein: CASSLGPRTEAFF. In nucleotides, the CDR3 is TGTGCCAGCAGCTTGGGGCCGAGGACTGAAGCTTTCTTT.

The chain combines TRBV7-9 with TRBJ1-2, with TRBD1 matching over 12 bases. J gave up 4 bases and V 5 bases, and 5 bases lay outside the gene matches. The CDR3 has 15 amino acids. The germline gives CDR1 SEHNR, CDR2 FQNEAQ (reference sequence). The DNA for the CDR3 is TGTGCCAGCAGCCGGGACAGGGGGCTCGGCTATGGCTACACCTTC. This encodes CASSRDRGLGYGYTF.

The chain uses TRBV27 and TRBJ2-2, with 8 bases identical to TRBD1. The junction had 7 bases not matched to a gene; V was cut back by 3 bases and J by 4 bases. There are 16 residues in the CDR3. CDR1 and CDR2 (germline): MNHEY, SMNVEV (reference sequence). CDR3 bases: TGTGCCAGCAGTTTTCTCGGACAGGGTATCACCGGGGAGCTGTTTTTT. Translating gives CASSFLGQGITGELFF.

Written as DNA, the CDR3 is TGTGCCAGCAGCTTAGTTTATCAGCGGCAAGAGACCCAGTACTTC. It translates to CASSLVYQRQETQYF. J is TRBJ2-5 and V is TRBV7-9; TRBD2 is a possible D gene (5 bases). With 1 base removed from V and 2 bases from J, the gap between germline ends came to 11 bases. The CDR3 consists of 15 residues. The germline V gene has CDR1 SEHNR and CDR2 FQNEAQ (reference sequence).

The chain employs TRBV4-1 and TRBJ2-1; 12 nucleotides align to TRBD2. J was trimmed by 15 bases and V by 0 bases; bases with no gene match: 12. CDR1 and CDR2 from the germline V gene are MGHRA and YSYEKL. CDR3 length equals 16 residues. The CDR3 sequence is CASSQDESSGRAGRFF. CDR3 sequence (DNA): TGCGCCAGCAGCCAAGATGAATCTAGCGGGAGGGCCGGGCGGTTCTTC.

The J gene is TRBJ1-1, the V gene TRBV9; no firm D call. In germline, CDR1 is SGDLS, CDR2 YYNGEE. Trimming stripped 4 bases from V and 5 bases from J, with 15 bases between. The CDR3 consists of 14 residues. The CDR3 sequence is CASSRDRGGTEAFF. CDR3 DNA sequence: TGTGCCAGCAGCCGCGACCGCGGCGGAACTGAAGCTTTCTTT.

The table lists this clone with a count of one. The chain recombines TRBV7-2 with TRBJ1-4; no definite D call. Germline assignment: CDR1 SGHTA and CDR2 FQGNSA. The CDR3 extends over 14 amino acids. Trimming pared 6 bases from V and 2 bases from J, leaving 10 bases between. The CDR3 DNA reads TGTGCCAGCAGACCCACAGCTACTAATGAAAAACTGTTTTTT. It codes for CASRPTATNEKLFF.

V gene TRBV5-6 combines with J gene TRBJ1-1; TRBD1 matches at 10 bases. Germline CDR1 and CDR2: SGHDT and YYEEEE. V lost 2 bases and J lost 3; bases outside the gene matches: 13. This CDR3 contains 18 residues. The CDR3 nucleotides are TGTGCCAGCAGCTTAATAATCGGGACAGGGGTTGGCGACACTGAAGCTTTCTTT. Protein product: CASSLIIGTGVGDTEAFF.

The chain links TRBV6-1 to TRBJ2-5, with TRBD1 matching over 8 bases. CDR1 and CDR2 (germline): MNHNS, SASEGT. The CDR3 extends over 15 amino acids. V was clipped by 7 bases and J by 4 bases; unmatched bases: 11. The CDR3 sequence: CASNPDRGYVETQYF. The DNA for the CDR3 is TGTGCCAGCAACCCAGACAGGGGATATGTAGAGACCCAGTACTTC.

The rearrangement uses TRBV27 and TRBJ1-1; 7 bases align to TRBD1. With V trimmed by 2 bases and J by 1 base, 7 bases remained unmatched. This CDR3 comprises 16 residues. The germline V gene has CDR1 MNHEY and CDR2 SMNVEV (reference sequence). CDR3 amino acids: CASSLIDRVGNTEAFF. CDR3 nucleotides: TGTGCCAGCAGTTTAATAGACAGGGTTGGGAACACTGAAGCTTTCTTT.

The chain links TRBV29-1 to TRBJ1-1; weak D call: TRBD1 (5 bases). The CDR3 is 14 residues long. Germline assignment: CDR1 SQVTM and CDR2 ANQGSEA. Trimming removed 3 bases at V and 4 bases at J, with 15 bases between. In DNA form, the CDR3 reads TGCAGCGTTGAGGGGGGGAAGAGAGGCACTGAAGCTTTCTTT. Translating it yields CSVEGGKRGTEAFF. The complete variable domain, with remaining parts taken from reference TRBV29-1 and TRBJ1-1, reads SAVISQKPSRDICQRGTSLTIQCQVDSQVTMMFWYRQQPGQSLTLIATANQGSEATYESGFVIDKFPISRPNLTFSTLTVSNMSPEDSSIYLCSVEGGKRGTEAFFGQGTRLTVV.

The chain uses TRBV14 and TRBJ1-1; D is perhaps TRBD1 (6 bases). CDR1 and CDR2 from the germline V gene are SGHDN and FVKESK. The CDR3 is made up of 14 amino acids. Trimming stripped 2 bases from V and 5 bases from J, with 12 bases between. CDR3 residues: CASSQRQRGTEAFF. The CDR3 DNA sequence: TGTGCCAGCAGCCAAAGACAAAGGGGGACTGAAGCTTTCTTT.

The chain uses TRBV7-9 and TRBJ2-6; 10 bases agree with TRBD1. The V and J ends lost 0 bases and 0 bases, in that order; junction bases with no gene match: 5. Germline assignment: CDR1 SEHNR and CDR2 FQNEAQ (reference sequence). The CDR3 contains 19 residues. This CDR3 reads CASSLARRDRGSGANVLTF. The CDR3 nucleotides read TGTGCCAGCAGCTTAGCCCGTAGGGACAGGGGCTCTGGGGCCAACGTCCTGACTTTC.

This chain joins TRBV5-4 and TRBJ1-2; possible D gene TRBD1, 6 bases. Germline lookup yields CDR1 SGHNT and CDR2 YYREEE (reference sequence). V gave up 4 bases and J gave up 5 bases, with 12 bases separating them. The CDR3 contains 13 residues. CDR3 coding DNA: TGTGCCAGCAGCGGAGAACAGGGTTATGGCTACACCTTC. It is translated as CASSGEQGYGYTF. The entire variable domain, with the rest obtained from reference TRBV5-4 and TRBJ1-2, is as follows: ETGVTQSPTHLIKTRGQQVTLRCSSQSGHNTVSWYQQALGQGPQFIFQYYREEENGRGNFPPRFSGLQFPNYSSELNVNALELDDSALYLCASSGEQGYGYTFGSGTRLTVV.

This chain links TRBV4-1 with TRBJ2-7; no clear D gene. CDR3 length: 12 residues. Per the germline V gene, CDR1 is MGHRA and CDR2 is YSYEKL. Trimming took 1 base from V and 5 from J, leaving 6 bases between them. This CDR3 reads CASSQVRDEQYF. The DNA of the CDR3 is TGCGCCAGCAGCCAAGTCCGCGACGAGCAGTACTTC.

This chain uses TRBV6-1 with TRBJ2-7; TRBD2 agrees at 15 bases. Trimming removed 2 bases from V and 9 bases from J; junction bases left unmatched: 2. Germline CDR1 MNHNS, CDR2 SASEGT. CDR3 length: 14 residues. The CDR3 reads CASSERGLAGGQYF. CDR3 bases: TGTGCCAGCAGTGAAAGGGGACTAGCGGGGGGGCAGTACTTC.

V gene TRBV18 combines with J gene TRBJ1-2; TRBD1 aligns across 7 bases. The CDR3 contains 16 residues. The germline V gene has CDR1 KGHSH and CDR2 LQKENI. V was clipped by 5 bases and J by 5 bases; unmatched bases: 14. The CDR3, as DNA: TGTGCCAGCTCAGAACCCGGTGTGGACAGGTCTTATGGCTACACCTTC. Protein product: CASSEPGVDRSYGYTF.

CDR3 nucleotides: TGCGCCAGCAGCTTGGTTCCGACAGGGGGCTGGGGCTACACCTTC. Translating it yields CASSLVPTGGWGYTF. V usage is TRBV5-1 and J usage is TRBJ1-2; 10 nucleotides line up with TRBD1. Germline V gives CDR1 SGHRS, CDR2 YFSETQ. V lost 0 bases, J lost 8 bases, and 7 bases stayed unmatched. The CDR3 is 15 amino acids.